This TCR beta chain emerged from a study of shared clonotypes between healthy human individuals. Study details: Per donor, three plates held CD4 naive cells, three held CD4 memory, two held CD8 naive and one held CD8 memory. General observations from the study: Approximately 4.9% of naive CD4 clonotypes were shared across several donors. Among non-shared clonotypes, generation probabilities were lower than among those shared by all four donors. Sharing of clonotypes among donors was expected to vary with sequencing depth.

This clone was counted once. What it binds is unknown. Clones were read by immunoSEQ multiplex PCR, and TCRdb kept only the in-frame ones, dropping some. The sample yields over a million clones, more than 65% seen once. This CDR3 contains 14 residues. Per germline, CDR1 GTSNPN and CDR2 SVGIG (reference sequence). V lost 4 bases, J lost 1 base, and 12 bases lay in between. Sequenced input: memory CD4+ T cells sorted from blood. Regarding subset: CD45RA-negative fraction. The TCR sequence derives from a man younger than 30 in good health. The chain is built from TRBV30 and TRBJ2-3; a weak D match, TRBD1 (6 bases). The CDR3 DNA sequence: TGTGCCTGGAACACAGGGATAGGCACAGATACGCAGTATTTT. Translation: CAWNTGIGTDTQYF.